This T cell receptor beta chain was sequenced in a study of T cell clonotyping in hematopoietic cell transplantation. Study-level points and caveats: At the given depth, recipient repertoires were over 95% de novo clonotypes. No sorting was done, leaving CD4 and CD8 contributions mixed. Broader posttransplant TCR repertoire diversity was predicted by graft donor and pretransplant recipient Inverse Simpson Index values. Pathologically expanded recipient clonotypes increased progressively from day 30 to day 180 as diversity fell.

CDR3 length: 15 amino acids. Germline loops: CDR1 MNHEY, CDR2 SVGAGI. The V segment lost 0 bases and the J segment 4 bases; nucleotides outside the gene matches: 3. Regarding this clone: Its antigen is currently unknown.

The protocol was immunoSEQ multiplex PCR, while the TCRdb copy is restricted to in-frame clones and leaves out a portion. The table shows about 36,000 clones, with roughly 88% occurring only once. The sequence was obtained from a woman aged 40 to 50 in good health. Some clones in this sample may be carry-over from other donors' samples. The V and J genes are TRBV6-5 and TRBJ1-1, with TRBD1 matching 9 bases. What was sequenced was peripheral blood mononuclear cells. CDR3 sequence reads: CASSYSGTGFTEAFF. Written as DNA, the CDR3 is TGTGCCAGCAGTTACTCTGGGACAGGGTTCACTGAAGCTTTCTTT.